This entry lists 19 T cell receptor beta chains sequenced from one sample in a study of blood T cell repertoires in COVID-19. Sequencing used immunoSEQ multiplex PCR; TCRdb keeps in-frame clones, though not all of them. The sample has 240,000 or so clones, approximately 83% seen once; the top ten hold roughly 3.5%. The sequenced sample was PBMCs or T cells enriched from blood (not recorded which). The receptors shown here come from a woman aged 40 to 50 with acute COVID-19.

About this clone: Other DNA sequences of this sample code for an identical CDR3. This chain uses TRBV5-1 with TRBJ1-4; 7 nucleotides line up with TRBD1. V was pared by 4 bases and J by 3 bases, with 3 bases of the junction left unmatched. The CDR3 is 14 amino acids. Germline CDR1 SGHRS, CDR2 YFSETQ. The CDR3 region has the DNA TGCGCCAGCAGCCTCGGGACAGCTAATGAAAAACTGTTTTTT. Its translation: CASSLGTANEKLFF.

This CDR3 reads CASSFSPLGLRGTGELFF. DNA for the CDR3: TGTGCCAGCAGCTTCAGTCCTCTCGGACTACGAGGCACCGGGGAGCTGTTTTTT. This chain links TRBV7-8 with TRBJ2-2; D is possibly TRBD2 (6 bases). Germline CDR1 and CDR2: SGHVS and FQNEAQ. V lost 3 bases, J lost 4 bases, and 21 bases lay in between. The CDR3 totals 18 residues.

V is TRBV6-4 and J is TRBJ1-6; 9 bases map to TRBD1. This CDR3 is built from 14 residues. The V segment lost 3 bases and the J segment 14 bases; nucleotides outside the gene matches: 8. In germline, CDR1 is MRHNA, CDR2 SNTAGT. This CDR3 is CASSEGTGPSTLHF. The DNA for the CDR3 is TGTGCCAGCAGTGAAGGGACAGGGCCGTCCACCCTCCACTTT.

The genes are TRBV4-1 and TRBJ2-7; TRBD2 might be the D (6 bases). The germline V gene has CDR1 MGHRA and CDR2 YSYEKL. The CDR3 is made up of 13 amino acids. Trimming took off 5 bases at V and 6 bases at J, with 14 bases between the two ends. CDR3 protein: CASSASLAPEQYF. CDR3 sequence (DNA): TGCGCCAGCAGCGCAAGCCTAGCGCCCGAGCAGTACTTC.

This rearrangement joins TRBV5-5 to TRBJ1-2, with a tentative D call TRBD1 (6 bases). This CDR3 contains 12 residues. Looked up from germline, CDR1 is SGHKS and CDR2 is YYEKEE (reference sequence). V lost 2 bases and J lost 7, with 9 bases in between. CDR3 sequence: CASSFTGLGYTF. CDR3 sequence (DNA): TGTGCCAGCAGCTTTACAGGGCTTGGCTACACCTTC.

Points on this clone: The junction departs from the called germline gene at one end, perhaps through a read error. The chain combines TRBV7-9 with TRBJ1-1; unclear D gene. CDR1 and CDR2 (germline): SEHNR, FQNEAQ (reference sequence). CDR3 length equals 12 residues. This CDR3 is CASSLVNSEAFF. Written as DNA, the CDR3 is TGTGCCAGCAGCTTAGTGAACAGTGAAGCTTTCTTT.

The chain uses TRBV6-5 and TRBJ1-4; TRBD1 matches at 7 bases. J lost 9 bases, V lost 6 bases, and 7 bases had no gene match. The CDR3 consists of 13 residues. The V gene's germline CDR1 is MNHEY and CDR2 SVGAGI. In nucleotides, the CDR3 is TGTGCCAGCAGGAACGACAGGGTTAAAAAACTGTTTTTT. It translates to CASRNDRVKKLFF.

The chain joins TRBV6-4 to TRBJ1-2, with 7 nucleotides matching TRBD1. J gave up 0 bases and V 5 bases, and 6 bases lay outside the gene matches. The CDR3 sequence is 15 residues long. Germline V gene lookup returns CDR1 MRHNA and CDR2 SNTAGT. CDR3 in amino acids: CASSLNTGANYGYTF. The CDR3 DNA follows: TGTGCCAGCAGTTTAAATACAGGGGCTAACTATGGCTACACCTTC.

The CDR3 spells CASSRQTGTGELFF. The CDR3 coding sequence is TGTGCCAGCAGCCGGCAAACAGGCACCGGGGAGCTGTTTTTT. The chain is built from TRBV6-5 and TRBJ2-2; TRBD1 is a possible D gene (5 bases). The CDR3 has 14 amino acids. Per the germline V gene, CDR1 is MNHEY and CDR2 is SVGAGI. Trimming left V 6 bases short and J 4 bases short, with 12 bases between.

The chain is built from TRBV6-5 and TRBJ1-5, with a weak D call TRBD1 (5 bases). Looked up from germline, CDR1 is MNHEY and CDR2 is SVGAGI. There are 12 residues in the CDR3. Trimming took off 5 bases at V and 4 bases at J, with 6 bases between the two ends. The CDR3 sequence: CASSPGNQPQHF. CDR3 DNA sequence: TGTGCCAGCAGTCCAGGGAATCAGCCCCAGCATTTT.

V usage is TRBV9 and J usage is TRBJ2-3; D possibly corresponds to TRBD2 (5 bases). The CDR3 consists of 16 residues. Germline V gene sequence: CDR1 SGDLS, CDR2 YYNGEE. V lost 0 bases and J 3 bases, leaving 14 bases between the germline ends. For the CDR3, the DNA is TGTGCCAGCAGCGTAGTGTTCGGGGTAGAGACAGATACGCAGTATTTT. This encodes CASSVVFGVETDTQYF. Supplemented by reference TRBV9 and TRBJ2-3, the full variable domain reads DSGVTQTPKHLITATGQRVTLRCSPRSGDLSVYWYQQSLDQGLQFLIQYYNGEERAKGNILERFSAQQFPDLHSELNLSSLELGDSALYFCASSVVFGVETDTQYFGPGTRLTVL.

V usage is TRBV7-9 and J usage is TRBJ2-7, with 12 bases fitting TRBD2. Germline trimming cut 8 bases from V and 3 bases from J; bases unmatched to any gene: 5. Germline CDR1 is SEHNR and CDR2 is FQNEAQ (reference sequence). The CDR3 totals 14 residues. CDR3 in amino acids: CASGWTSGIYEQYF. CDR3 DNA: TGTGCCAGCGGATGGACTAGCGGGATCTACGAGCAGTACTTC.

The chain recombines TRBV5-4 with TRBJ2-5; TRBD2 matches 13 bases. V lost 4 bases, J lost 4 bases, and 4 bases stayed unmatched. In germline, CDR1 is SGHNT, CDR2 YYREEE (reference sequence). The CDR3 has 15 residues. CDR3 nucleotides: TGTGCCAGCAGCGACCGGACTAGCGGGAGAGAGACCCAGTACTTC. This gives the protein CASSDRTSGRETQYF.

The V gene is TRBV9, the J gene TRBJ2-3; 9 bases align to TRBD2. The CDR3 runs to 16 residues. The junction had 13 bases not matched to a gene; V was cut back by 6 bases and J by 5 bases. Germline lookup yields CDR1 SGDLS and CDR2 YYNGEE. Written as DNA, the CDR3 is TGTGCCAGCAACCTAAAGGGCGGGAGGGCCGGAGATACGCAGTATTTT. Its translation is CASNLKGGRAGDTQYF.

CDR3 DNA: TGTGCCAGCAGACCACCGGGACTAGCGGGTAACAATGAGCAGTTCTTC. Protein sequence: CASRPPGLAGNNEQFF. The V gene is TRBV11-3, the J gene TRBJ2-1; 12 bases fit TRBD2. Germline CDR1 is SGHNT and CDR2 is YENEEA. Trimming cost V 6 bases and J 5 bases; bases outside gene matches: 8. This CDR3 comprises 16 residues.

The genes are TRBV3-1 (or the pseudogene TRBV3-2) and TRBJ1-3; perhaps TRBD1 as D (5 bases). CDR1 and CDR2 from the germline V gene are LGHDT and YNNKEL (reference sequence). Trimming took 3 bases from V and 2 from J, leaving 11 bases between them. This CDR3 comprises 15 residues. The CDR3 region is CASSQSQGAGNTIYF. CDR3 sequence (DNA): TGTGCCAGCAGCCAGAGCCAGGGTGCTGGAAACACCATATATTTT.

This clone was seen more than once but under ten times. This chain connects TRBV19 to TRBJ1-1; 7 nucleotides match TRBD1. V lost 4 bases to trimming and J lost 1 base; unmatched junction nucleotides: 6. There are 15 residues in the CDR3. Germline lookup yields CDR1 LNHDA and CDR2 SQIVND (reference sequence). The CDR3 region is CASSTTGTENTEAFF. CDR3 bases: TGTGCCAGTAGTACTACCGGGACAGAGAACACTGAAGCTTTCTTT.

This clone was seen a handful of times. V usage is TRBV6-5 and J usage is TRBJ2-1, with TRBD2 matching over 9 bases. Germline CDR1 MNHEY, CDR2 SVGAGI. Unmatched junction bases numbered 10, after V lost 2 bases and J lost 8 bases. CDR3 length equals 16 residues. CDR3 bases: TGTGCCAGCAGTTACCACCTAAGCGGGAGGACTTATGAGCAGTTCTTC. Its translation: CASSYHLSGRTYEQFF.

The CDR3 spells CASSINTGQRYGYTF. DNA for the CDR3: TGTGCCAGTAGTATTAACACGGGACAACGCTATGGCTACACCTTC. The chain joins TRBV19 to TRBJ1-2; maybe TRBD1 (6 bases). This CDR3 region has 15 residues. Looked up from germline, CDR1 is LNHDA and CDR2 is SQIVND (reference sequence). V lost 3 bases, J lost 4 bases, and 15 bases lay in between.